The 17 T cell receptor beta chains below all came from one sample that was sequenced in a study of immune evolution from preneoplasia to lung adenocarcinoma. Profiling relied on immunoSEQ multiplex PCR, and the TCRdb table lists in-frame clones only, not all of them. The table records thousands of clones, over 75% of them present only once. The source material was FFPE atypical adenomatous hyperplasia tissue from the lung. Noted subset: atypical adenomatous hyperplasia (AAH), lung preneoplasia. Receptors were obtained from a person in their 70s with lung adenocarcinoma.

V is TRBV28 and J is TRBJ2-7; 10 nucleotides line up with TRBD1. This CDR3 region has 20 residues. Germline lookup yields CDR1 MDHEN and CDR2 SYDVKM. V trimming: 6 bases; J trimming: 3 bases; junction bases outside the gene matches: 23. The CDR3 nucleotides are TGTGCCAGCAGGGATAGTCCGGGACAGGGGCGAAAGGGAGTTCACTACGAGCAGTACTTC. This codes for CASRDSPGQGRKGVHYEQYF.

This CDR3 is CAISENLDTQYF. The CDR3 nucleotides read TGTGCCATCAGCGAAAACTTGGATACGCAGTATTTT. V is TRBV10-3 and J is TRBJ2-3; no clear D gene. With 6 bases removed from V and 6 bases from J, the gap between germline ends came to 10 bases. The CDR3 consists of 12 residues. From germline, CDR1 is ENHRY and CDR2 SYGVKD.

The chain links TRBV4-2 to TRBJ2-2, with D possibly being TRBD2 (5 bases). Per germline, CDR1 LGHNA and CDR2 YNFKEQ. The CDR3 spans 15 residues. Trimming took off 0 bases at V and 2 bases at J, with 7 bases between the two ends. This CDR3 is CASSQEAENTGELFF. CDR3 DNA: TGTGCCAGCAGCCAAGAAGCGGAAAACACCGGGGAGCTGTTTTTT.

J is TRBJ2-6 and V is TRBV7-6; D is ambiguous. Germline V lookup: CDR1 SGHVS, CDR2 FNYEAQ. V lost 5 bases, J lost 2 bases, and 10 bases lay in between. The CDR3 extends over 15 amino acids. As DNA, the CDR3 is TGTGCCAGCAGCCTGGAAGTGGCTGGGGCCAACGTCCTGACTTTC. Translation: CASSLEVAGANVLTF.

This clone was detected a few times. The gene calls are TRBV5-1 and TRBJ2-7, with TRBD2 identical over 7 bases. This CDR3 has 14 residues. The trim removed 2 bases at V and 4 bases at J, leaving 6 bases unmatched. Germline V lookup: CDR1 SGHRS, CDR2 YFSETQ. CDR3 loop: CASSFRTSSYEQYF. Written as DNA, the CDR3 is TGCGCCAGCAGCTTCCGGACTAGTTCTTACGAGCAGTACTTC.

The rearrangement uses TRBV11-3 and TRBJ2-3; TRBD2 is a possible D gene (6 bases). The CDR3 runs to 14 residues. Germline values: CDR1 SGHNT, CDR2 YENEEA. V dropped 1 base and J dropped 1 base, with 6 bases sitting between them. The CDR3 protein is CASSLGGGTDTQYF. The CDR3 coding sequence is TGTGCCAGCAGCTTAGGCGGGGGCACAGATACGCAGTATTTT.

This chain joins TRBV5-1 and TRBJ2-3; D unclear. Germline loops: CDR1 SGHRS, CDR2 YFSETQ. The CDR3 loop spans 14 amino acids. Trimming pared 0 bases from V and 0 bases from J, leaving 5 bases between. The CDR3 is CASSLGRSTDTQYF. The CDR3, as DNA: TGCGCCAGCAGCTTGGGTAGAAGCACAGATACGCAGTATTTT.

V and J are TRBV29-1 and TRBJ2-7; tentative D call: TRBD1 (5 bases). The CDR3 totals 14 residues. In germline, CDR1 is SQVTM, CDR2 ANQGSEA. Trimming shortened V by 6 bases and J by 0 bases, and 15 bases separated the two germline ends. CDR3 sequence: CSVPGASSSYEQYF. DNA for the CDR3: TGCAGCGTCCCTGGGGCGTCGAGCTCCTACGAGCAGTACTTC.

The V call is TRBV30, the J call TRBJ2-3; 12 bases map to TRBD1. There are 14 residues in the CDR3. V was pared by 5 bases and J by 8 bases, with 8 bases of the junction left unmatched. CDR1 is GTSNPN and CDR2 is SVGIG in the germline V gene (reference sequence). The CDR3 sequence is CAWGGQGAPGTQYF. The CDR3 nucleotides read TGTGCCTGGGGGGGACAGGGGGCGCCAGGTACGCAGTATTTT. Full variable domain (missing parts from reference TRBV30 and TRBJ2-3): SQTIHQWPATLVQPVGSPLSLECTVEGTSNPNLYWYRQAAGRGLQLLFYSVGIGQISSEVPQNLSASRPQDRQFILSSKKLLLSDSGFYLCAWGGQGAPGTQYFGPGTRLTVL.

This clone was found once. The chain couples TRBV13 to TRBJ1-1; 8 bases fit TRBD1. CDR3 length equals 17 residues. CDR1 is PRHDT and CDR2 is FYEKMQ in the germline V gene (reference sequence). V lost 0 bases to trimming and J lost 7 bases; unmatched junction nucleotides: 13. The CDR3 DNA reads as TGTGCCAGCAGCTTAGGGATCGCCGGGACAGGAGGAAATGAAGCTTTCTTT. It specifies CASSLGIAGTGGNEAFF.

The chain uses TRBV10-1 and TRBJ1-4, with a weak D call TRBD1 (5 bases). Germline V lookup: CDR1 WNHNN, CDR2 SYGVQD (reference sequence). Trimming took 3 bases from V and 10 from J, leaving 12 bases between them. The CDR3 has 13 residues. The CDR3 DNA reads as TGCGCCAGCAGTGACGGAGGGGCCGGAAAACTGTTTTTT. Amino acids: CASSDGGAGKLFF.

This clone was recorded once. This chain uses TRBV28 with TRBJ2-7, with D perhaps matching TRBD1 or TRBD2 (6 bases each). The V end lost 4 bases, the J end lost 1 base, and 26 bases lay between the germline ends. Germline V CDR1 and CDR2: MDHEN, SYDVKM. The CDR3 covers 19 residues. In DNA, the CDR3 is TGTGCCAGCAGTTCTCGGGACTGGAGGGGGACTTATGCATCCTACGAGCAGTACTTC. It encodes CASSSRDWRGTYASYEQYF.

The chain is built from TRBV11-2 and TRBJ2-1; D possibly corresponds to TRBD2 (5 bases). The germline V and J ends were trimmed by 3 bases and 7 bases, with 16 bases remaining between them. This CDR3 contains 15 residues. Germline V gene sequence: CDR1 SGHAT, CDR2 FQNNGV. CDR3 sequence reads: CASSFLVGAVNEQFF. DNA of the CDR3: TGTGCCAGCAGCTTTTTAGTGGGAGCTGTGAATGAGCAGTTCTTC.

The chain recombines TRBV9 with TRBJ1-2, with D possibly being TRBD1 (5 bases). V was shortened by 6 bases and J by 3 bases, with 24 bases between the two germline ends. The CDR3 runs 17 residues. From germline, CDR1 is SGDLS and CDR2 YYNGEE. In DNA form, the CDR3 reads TGTGCCAGCAACAAATACGATGGGACGACGATAGACTATGGCTACACCTTC. Protein product: CASNKYDGTTIDYGYTF.

This sequence joins TRBV30 and TRBJ1-2; tentative D call: TRBD1 (5 bases). Germline CDR1 reads GTSNPN; CDR2 reads SVGIG (reference sequence). V gave up 4 bases and J gave up 2 bases, with 11 bases separating them. CDR3 size: 13 residues. The CDR3 nucleotides are TGTGCCTGGACCCAGACAGCAAACTATGGCTACACCTTC. Translation gives CAWTQTANYGYTF.

Regarding this clone: An end of the junction differs from the germline gene, which may be a read error. The rearrangement uses TRBV28 and TRBJ1-1; D ambiguous. Germline CDR1 and CDR2: MDHEN and SYDVKM. This CDR3 region has 15 residues. This CDR3 is CASSSLLDVATGAFF. The CDR3, as DNA: TGTGCCAGCAGTTCCCTCCTGGACGTGGCGACTGGAGCTTTCTTT.

V usage is TRBV19 and J usage is TRBJ2-3, with D possibly called TRBD1 or TRBD2 (5 bases each). The V gene lost 3 bases and the J gene lost 2 bases, with 15 bases spanning the gap. Germline assignment: CDR1 LNHDA and CDR2 SQIVND (reference sequence). The length of the CDR3 is 16 residues. Here the CDR3 reads CASSIGAQWSTDTQYF. The CDR3 DNA sequence: TGTGCCAGTAGTATCGGGGCCCAATGGTCCACAGATACGCAGTATTTT.